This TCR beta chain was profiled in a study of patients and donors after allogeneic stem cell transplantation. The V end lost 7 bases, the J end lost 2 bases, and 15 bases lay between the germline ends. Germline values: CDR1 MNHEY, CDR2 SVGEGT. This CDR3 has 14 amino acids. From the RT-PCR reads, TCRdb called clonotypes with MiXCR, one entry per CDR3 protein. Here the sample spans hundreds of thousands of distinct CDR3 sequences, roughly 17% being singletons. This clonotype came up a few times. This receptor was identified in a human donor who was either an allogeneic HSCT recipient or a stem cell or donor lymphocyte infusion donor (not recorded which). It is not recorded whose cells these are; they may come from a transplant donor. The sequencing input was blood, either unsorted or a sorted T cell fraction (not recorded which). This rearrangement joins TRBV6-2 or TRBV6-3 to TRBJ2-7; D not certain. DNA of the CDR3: TGTGCCAGCACAAAAACGGCCCCGACCTACGAGCAGTACTTC. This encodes CASTKTAPTYEQYF.